A single sample is the source of the 22 T cell receptor beta chains below, sequenced in a study of OX40 agonist ivuxolimab in advanced cancers. TCRdb's table, derived via immunoSEQ multiplex PCR, lists solely in-frame clones and lacks some. The repertoire has around 57,000 clones, about 90% of them found once; the top ten carry over 20%. The material was CD4+ or CD8+ T cells sorted from blood, obtained in a trial of the OX40 agonist ivuxolimab. These receptors were obtained from an adult with an advanced solid tumor such as melanoma, head and neck, liver or kidney cancer.

J is TRBJ2-3 and V is TRBV7-9, with D uncertain. The CDR3 contains 12 residues. The germline CDR1 and CDR2 sequences are SEHNR and FQNEAQ (reference sequence). V was cut by 5 bases and J by 7 bases, with 10 bases left in between. CDR3 residues: CASSPDPYTQYF. CDR3 coding DNA: TGTGCCAGCAGCCCTGACCCCTATACGCAGTATTTT.

The V call is TRBV29-1, the J call TRBJ2-1; D is unresolved. Deletions cut 0 bases from V and 8 bases from J, with 8 bases between. Germline CDR1 and CDR2: SQVTM and ANQGSEA. The CDR3 extends over 12 amino acids. DNA for the CDR3: TGCAGCGTTGAAGACCCTCGATATGAGCAGTTCTTC. Residues: CSVEDPRYEQFF.

The genes are TRBV13 and TRBJ2-1; 7 bases align to TRBD2. This CDR3 has 13 amino acids. V trimming: 6 bases; J trimming: 4 bases; junction bases outside the gene matches: 3. Germline V gene lookup returns CDR1 PRHDT and CDR2 FYEKMQ (reference sequence). The CDR3 DNA follows: TGTGCCAGCAGACTAGCGTCTTACAATGAGCAGTTCTTC. Encoded protein: CASRLASYNEQFF.

The genes are TRBV4-2 and TRBJ2-3; a weak D match, TRBD2 (5 bases). The CDR3 length is 12 residues. Germline V gene lookup returns CDR1 LGHNA and CDR2 YNFKEQ. V was shortened by 8 bases and J by 2 bases, with 8 bases between the two germline ends. The CDR3 sequence: CASRDFTDTQYF. The CDR3 DNA is TGTGCCAGCCGGGATTTCACAGATACGCAGTATTTT.

The J gene is TRBJ1-1, the V gene TRBV2; D is ambiguous. The V and J ends lost 1 base and 1 base respectively, with 7 bases between them. Germline lookup yields CDR1 SNHLY and CDR2 FYNNEI. CDR3 length: 14 residues. The CDR3 DNA is TGTGCCAGCAGTGAAGGGGGTGAGAACACTGAAGCTTTCTTT. This encodes CASSEGGENTEAFF.

V usage is TRBV28 and J usage is TRBJ2-3; the D gene is possibly TRBD1 (5 bases). Trimming left V 6 bases short and J 0 bases short, with 19 bases between. Per the germline V gene, CDR1 is MDHEN and CDR2 is SYDVKM. The CDR3 is 17 amino acids. Here the CDR3 DNA reads TGTGCCAGCAGCCTGGGGCCAGTTTATACTAGCACAGATACGCAGTATTTT. This encodes CASSLGPVYTSTDTQYF.

This chain joins TRBV4-3 and TRBJ1-2; D is perhaps TRBD1 (6 bases). Trimming shortened V by 4 bases and J by 1 base, and 10 bases separated the two germline ends. The CDR3 extends over 14 amino acids. Germline lookup yields CDR1 LGHNA and CDR2 YSLEER. CDR3 sequence reads: CASSPGQLNYGYTF. CDR3 in DNA: TGCGCCAGCAGCCCCGGACAGCTTAACTATGGCTACACCTTC.

The V gene is TRBV30, the J gene TRBJ2-7, with 7 bases matching TRBD2. Germline lookup yields CDR1 GTSNPN and CDR2 SVGIG (reference sequence). The J segment lost 9 bases and the V segment lost 3 bases, leaving 5 bases of the junction unmatched. The CDR3 length is 11 residues. Written as DNA, the CDR3 is TGTGCCTGGAGCGCGGGGGTAGGGCAGTACTTC. As protein: CAWSAGVGQYF.

The chain recombines TRBV4-3 with TRBJ1-1, with D possibly TRBD1 on 5 matching bases. The CDR3 covers 15 residues. The germline V gene has CDR1 LGHNA and CDR2 YSLEER. The V gene lost 4 bases and the J gene lost 3 bases, with 15 bases spanning the gap. The CDR3 coding sequence is TGCGCCAGCAGCCTACACAGGTGGAGAGACACTGAAGCTTTCTTT. Its translation: CASSLHRWRDTEAFF.

CDR3 sequence: CASSLQGFYGYTF. CDR3 sequence (DNA): TGTGCCAGCAGTTTACAGGGCTTCTATGGCTACACCTTC. The chain joins TRBV27 to TRBJ1-2; possible D gene TRBD1, 5 bases. Per germline, CDR1 MNHEY and CDR2 SMNVEV (reference sequence). Trimming cost V 2 bases and J 4 bases, with 8 bases left between them. This CDR3 is built from 13 residues.

The gene calls are TRBV28 and TRBJ1-6; possibly TRBD1 for D (5 bases). The CDR3 is made up of 18 amino acids. CDR1 and CDR2 (germline): MDHEN, SYDVKM. Trimming pared 6 bases from V and 0 bases from J, leaving 18 bases between. CDR3 coding DNA: TGTGCCAGCAGACTCGGGGGGGGAATCATCTCCTATAATTCACCCCTCCACTTT. It translates to CASRLGGGIISYNSPLHF. Drawing the rest from reference TRBV28 and TRBJ1-6, the complete variable domain is DVKVTQSSRYLVKRTGEKVFLECVQDMDHENMFWYRQDPGLGLRLIYFSYDVKMKEKGDIPEGYSVSREKKERFSLILESASTNQTSMYLCASRLGGGIISYNSPLHFGNGTRLTVT.

The rearrangement uses TRBV11-2 and TRBJ2-1, with unresolved D. CDR1 is SGHAT, CDR2 FQNNGV, per germline. V lost 0 bases and J lost 0, with 3 bases in between. The CDR3 has 14 residues. CDR3 nucleotide sequence: TGTGCCAGCAGCTTAGAGGTCTCCTACAATGAGCAGTTCTTC. Its protein product is CASSLEVSYNEQFF.

This clone appeared a few times. The chain has TRBV5-1 and TRBJ1-6; D gene uncertain. CDR1 is SGHRS, CDR2 YFSETQ, per germline. Trimming took off 0 bases at V and 7 bases at J, with 8 bases between the two ends. The CDR3 is 14 residues long. CDR3 sequence: CASSLVAENSPLHF. The CDR3 DNA reads TGCGCCAGCAGCTTGGTGGCGGAAAATTCACCCCTCCACTTT.

The gene calls are TRBV6-1 and TRBJ1-2; D is perhaps TRBD1 (6 bases). The CDR3 consists of 16 residues. With 2 bases removed from V and 4 bases from J, the gap between germline ends came to 17 bases. CDR1 is MNHNS, CDR2 SASEGT, per germline. The CDR3 DNA sequence: TGTGCCAGCAGTGAAAGGGGGTCCAACCCTTTCTATGGCTACACCTTC. Its protein product is CASSERGSNPFYGYTF.

V and J are TRBV10-3 and TRBJ2-3; D is ambiguous. V was shortened by 2 bases and J by 2 bases, with 2 bases between the two germline ends. Germline loops: CDR1 ENHRY, CDR2 SYGVKD. This CDR3 is 12 amino acids long. The CDR3 region is CAISEATDTQYF. The CDR3 DNA reads TGTGCCATCAGTGAGGCCACAGATACGCAGTATTTT.

This rearrangement joins TRBV11-2 to TRBJ1-1; D perhaps matches TRBD1 (5 bases). The CDR3 has 16 residues. Germline CDR1 is SGHAT and CDR2 is FQNNGV. The germline V and J ends were trimmed by 4 bases and 1 base, with 16 bases remaining between them. The CDR3 loop reads CASSSPHGGRNTEAFF. DNA of the CDR3: TGTGCCAGCAGCTCACCCCATGGGGGGAGGAACACTGAAGCTTTCTTT.

Concerning this clone itself: Since the CDR3 does not end with the conserved phenylalanine or tryptophan, this likely comes from a read error. It is unclear where the CDR3 begins or ends on the DNA, so no DNA is shown, and the CDR3 is as TCRdb lists it. The chain joins TRBV21-1 to TRBJ2-3; the table's TRBD2 call for D was not verified on the DNA. TRBV21-1 is an annotated pseudogene. Termini included, the CDR3 measures 11 amino acids. The CDR3 spells CASSTLELAGG.

The V gene is TRBV4-2, the J gene TRBJ2-3; D could derive from TRBD1 or TRBD2 (6 bases each). The CDR3 extends over 16 amino acids. Trimming removed 0 bases from V and 1 base from J, with 11 bases in between. Looked up from germline, CDR1 is LGHNA and CDR2 is YNFKEQ. CDR3 sequence: CASSQDKRGGTDTQYF. CDR3 DNA: TGTGCCAGCAGCCAAGATAAGAGGGGGGGCACAGATACGCAGTATTTT.

CDR3 nucleotides: TGTGCCAGCAGTTACCCCGACAATGAGCAGTTCTTC. This codes for CASSYPDNEQFF. The rearrangement joins TRBV7-9 to TRBJ2-1; D gene unclear. CDR3 size: 12 residues. V lost 6 bases and J 5 bases, leaving 8 bases between the germline ends. The germline V gene encodes CDR1 SEHNR and CDR2 FQNEAQ (reference sequence). The whole variable domain, remainder taken from reference TRBV7-9 and TRBJ2-1, is DTGVSQNPRHKITKRGQNVTFRCDPISEHNRLYWYRQTLGQGPEFLTYFQNEAQLEKSRLLSDRFSAERPKGSFSTLEIQRTEQGDSAMYLCASSYPDNEQFFGPGTRLTVL.

J is TRBJ1-1 and V is TRBV7-3, with D possibly matching TRBD1 (5 bases). This CDR3 has 13 residues. Per the germline V gene, CDR1 is SGHTA and CDR2 is FQGTGA. V lost 3 bases, J lost 6 bases, and 11 bases lay in between. The CDR3 coding sequence is TGTGCCAGCAGCTTTGCGGTAGGGGCTGAAGCTTTCTTT. Amino acids: CASSFAVGAEAFF.

J is TRBJ1-3 and V is TRBV30; D gene unclear. CDR1 is GTSNPN, CDR2 SVGIG, per germline (reference sequence). V lost 1 base and J lost 0, with 4 bases in between. This CDR3 spans 13 amino acids. CDR3 nucleotide sequence: TGTGCCTGGAGTGGGGACTCTGGAAACACCATATATTTT. Its translation is CAWSGDSGNTIYF. Complete variable domain (other parts from reference TRBV30 and TRBJ1-3): SQTIHQWPATLVQPVGSPLSLECTVEGTSNPNLYWYRQAAGRGLQLLFYSVGIGQISSEVPQNLSASRPQDRQFILSSKKLLLSDSGFYLCAWSGDSGNTIYFGEGSWLTVV.

This chain links TRBV30 with TRBJ1-1, with TRBD1 matching 8 bases. CDR3 length equals 15 residues. Germline V gives CDR1 GTSNPN, CDR2 SVGIG (reference sequence). The J segment lost 1 base and the V segment lost 1 base, leaving 5 bases of the junction unmatched. CDR3 coding DNA: TGTGCCTGGAGTGGGGGAGACAGGGGGAACACTGAAGCTTTCTTT. Protein product: CAWSGGDRGNTEAFF.